This is a list of T cell receptor beta chains from one sample in a study of blood T cell repertoires in COVID-19. Only in-frame clones appear in the TCRdb table, and some are missing; sequencing was by immunoSEQ multiplex PCR. The sample includes about 190,000 clones, more than 75% of them seen just once. The sample taken for sequencing was peripheral blood. These receptors were obtained from a woman aged 70 to 79 with COVID-19, enrolled during active disease. CDR3s include the opening cysteine and the closing phenylalanine or tryptophan. Each record gives: clone size, V gene, D gene, J gene, CDR3 DNA, CDR3 protein. D genes are given only for firm matches. The size of a clone is reported for some rows only, either as once, few or many, or as a class for expanded clones.

NA,TRBV7-9,TRBD1,TRBJ1-5,TGTGCCAGCAGCGCCACAGGGGGCGGGAATCAGCCCCAGCATTTT,CASSATGGGNQPQHF
NA,TRBV7-3,NA,TRBJ1-1,TGTGCCAGCAGCCCCGGTCCGGGGAACACTGAAGCTTTCTTT,CASSPGPGNTEAFF
NA,TRBV5-6,NA,TRBJ1-4,TGTGCCAGCAGCCGTGTAGGGGTTTGGGAAAAACTGTTTTTT,CASSRVGVWEKLFF
NA,TRBV7-9,TRBD2,TRBJ2-5,TGTGCCAGCAGCTATGGCGGGAGCGCAGAGACCCAGTACTTC,CASSYGGSAETQYF
NA,TRBV9,TRBD1,TRBJ1-5,TGTGCCAGCAGCGCAGGGGGTGTGACTAGCAATCAGCCCCAGCATTTT,CASSAGGVTSNQPQHF
NA,TRBV11-2,NA,TRBJ2-2,TGTGCCAGCAGCTTAGCTCGTACCGGGGAGCTGTTTTTT,CASSLARTGELFF
NA,TRBV29-1,NA,TRBJ2-5,TGCAGCTCAAGGACTGAAAGCGAGACCCAGTACTTC,CSSRTESETQYF
NA,TRBV6-2/TRBV6-3,TRBD1,TRBJ1-2,TGTGCCAGCAGTTTCCTTATCGACAGGGGTAGATCCTATGGCTACACCTTC,CASSFLIDRGRSYGYTF
NA,TRBV3-1/TRBV3-2,TRBD2,TRBJ2-1,TGTGCCAGCGGTAGACTAGCGGGAGGGCCGGATGAGCAGTTCTTC,CASGRLAGGPDEQFF
NA,TRBV30,NA,TRBJ1-1,TGTGCCTGGAGTTCCGGGTCTGAAGCTTTCTTT,CAWSSGSEAFF
once,TRBV14,TRBD1,TRBJ2-5,TGTGCCAGCAGTTTAGCGACAGGGTATCAAGAGACCCAGTACTTC,CASSLATGYQETQYF
once,TRBV12-3/TRBV12-4,TRBD1,TRBJ2-4,TGTGCCAGCAGACCCAGGGGGATCCACATTCAGTACTTC,CASRPRGIHIQYF
NA,TRBV2,TRBD1,TRBJ1-2,TGTGCCAGCAGGGGACAGGGCTATGGCTACACCTTC,CASRGQGYGYTF
NA,TRBV28,TRBD2,TRBJ2-7,TGTGCCAGCAGTTTCGGAGGAGCGGGAGTTGGCGAGCAGTACTTC,CASSFGGAGVGEQYF
NA,TRBV13,TRBD2,TRBJ2-7,TGTGCCAGCAGCTATACTAGCGGGAGTTCGGTGCAGTACTTC,CASSYTSGSSVQYF
NA,TRBV11-2,TRBD1,TRBJ2-7,TGTGCCAGCAGCTTAGTAGTGGGACAGTCCTACGAGCAGTACTTC,CASSLVVGQSYEQYF
once,TRBV7-9,TRBD2,TRBJ2-3,TGTGCCAGCAGCCCACTTAGAGGGACTAGCGGGACCACAGATACGCAGTATTTT,CASSPLRGTSGTTDTQYF
NA,TRBV5-6,TRBD1,TRBJ2-4,TGTGCCAGCAGCTCAACAGGGGGCGGAAACATTCAGTACTTC,CASSSTGGGNIQYF
NA,TRBV2,TRBD2,TRBJ2-1,TGTGCCAGCAGTGTAGGGACTAGCGGTTACAATGAGCAGTTCTTC,CASSVGTSGYNEQFF
NA,TRBV10-3,NA,TRBJ2-2,TGTGCCGCCTATCTAGAGGACACCGGGGAGCTGTTTTTT,CAAYLEDTGELFF
NA,TRBV4-3,TRBD2,TRBJ2-2,TGCGCCAGCAGCCCGACTAGCGGTAGGGGATCCGGGGAGCTGTTTTTT,CASSPTSGRGSGELFF
NA,TRBV11-2,NA,TRBJ1-1,TGTGCCAGCAGCTTAGATTCGGGGAGGGCTTTCTTT,CASSLDSGRAFF
NA,TRBV3-1/TRBV3-2,TRBD1,TRBJ1-1,TGTGCCAGCACCCAGGACAGGGTATACACTGAAGCTTTCTTT,CASTQDRVYTEAFF
few,TRBV6-5,TRBD2,TRBJ2-7,TGTGCCAGTGGGAGGGGCCACGAGCAGTACTTC,CASGRGHEQYF
NA,TRBV5-1,NA,TRBJ2-3,TGCGCCAGCAGCTTGACAACGGAGTTCGGGAATACGCAGTATTTT,CASSLTTEFGNTQYF
NA,TRBV6-5,NA,TRBJ2-7,TGTGCCAGCACCCAGAGAGGCGGGATCGCCTACGAGCAGTACTTC,CASTQRGGIAYEQYF
NA,TRBV4-3,TRBD1,TRBJ2-2,TGCGCCAGCAGTCTGGACAGGACCCTAAGTTTCGGGGAGCTGTTTTTT,CASSLDRTLSFGELFF
few,TRBV7-8,NA,TRBJ2-2,TGTGCCAGCAGCTTACAGGTCACCGGGGAGCTGTTTTTT,CASSLQVTGELFF
once,TRBV3-1/TRBV3-2,NA,TRBJ1-2,TGTGCCAGCAGCAAAGATTCGAACTATGGCTACACCTTC,CASSKDSNYGYTF
NA,TRBV29-1,NA,TRBJ1-2,TGCAGCGTTCCTTTGAACTATGGCTACACCTTC,CSVPLNYGYTF
few,TRBV28,NA,TRBJ1-3,TGTGCCAGCAGTCTCCCCGGGACAATCACGGCTGGAAACACCATATATTTT,CASSLPGTITAGNTIYF
NA,TRBV7-9,NA,TRBJ2-7,TGTGCCACCAGTAGGGGGAGCAGGAACGAGCAGTACTTC,CATSRGSRNEQYF
once,TRBV7-6,TRBD1,TRBJ1-2,TGTGCCAGCAGCCCGGGACAGTATGGCTACACCTTC,CASSPGQYGYTF
NA,TRBV11-1,TRBD1,TRBJ2-3,TGTGCCAGCAGCTCCCGGACAGGGGCAGATACGCAGTATTTT,CASSSRTGADTQYF
NA,TRBV6-6,NA,TRBJ2-1,TGTGCCAGCCTCTCCTACAATGAGCAGTTCTTC,CASLSYNEQFF
NA,TRBV19,TRBD2,TRBJ2-5,TGTGCCAGTAGTAACGCTACAATAGCGGGCCCCGGTGGGACCCAGTACTTC,CASSNATIAGPGGTQYF
NA,TRBV11-2,NA,TRBJ2-7,TGTGCCACCAGCCCTTCCTACGAGCAGTACTTC,CATSPSYEQYF
NA,TRBV12-3/TRBV12-4,NA,TRBJ1-1,TGTGCCAGCAGTCGGGAGAACACTGAAGCTTTCTTT,CASSRENTEAFF
NA,TRBV6-5,NA,TRBJ2-7,TGTGCCGGCCGAACCGGCCCGGGATCCTCCTACGAGCAGTACTTC,CAGRTGPGSSYEQYF
NA,TRBV28,NA,TRBJ2-5,TGTGCCAGCAGTCCGCCGCACAGATTGGAGACCCAGTACTTC,CASSPPHRLETQYF
NA,TRBV7-8,TRBD1,TRBJ2-7,TGTGCCAGCAGCCACAGGGGGCCCTACGAGCAGTACTTC,CASSHRGPYEQYF
NA,TRBV6-1,NA,TRBJ1-2,TGTGCCAGCAGTGTCGTTCTTCGGACAGCGACCTATGGCTACACCTTC,CASSVVLRTATYGYTF
NA,TRBV30,NA,TRBJ1-3,TGTGCCTGGAGTCCTATCATCGACAGTTCAGGGGACACCATATATTTT,CAWSPIIDSSGDTIYF
NA,TRBV11-3,NA,TRBJ2-3,TGTGCCAGCAGCTTAGATCACGAGGATACGCAGTATTTT,CASSLDHEDTQYF
NA,TRBV3-1/TRBV3-2,TRBD2,TRBJ2-3,TGTGCCAGCAGCCAAAGACTAGCGGGAGGTGCAGATACGCAGTATTTT,CASSQRLAGGADTQYF